This T cell receptor (beta chain) originates from a study of blood T cell repertoires in COVID-19. Study information: Sites across the United States, Italy and Spain contributed samples from acute and convalescent COVID-19.

The CDR3 is made up of 11 amino acids. In the source study's methods: Estimates of nucleated cell counts were drawn from the amplification of reference gene primers. Measured with immunoSEQ multiplex PCR; TCRdb has only the in-frame clones, and not every one. V, J and clone size derive from that table, while D and trimming were established from the DNA sequence. The table shows some 160,000 clones, with approximately 83% occurring only once. This receptor was identified in a human donor in a cohort sampled during active COVID-19. This rearrangement joins TRBV21-1 to TRBJ2-7; TRBD2 is taken as the D call from the table, unchecked against the DNA. TRBV21-1 is listed as a pseudogene. Source material: peripheral blood. CDR3 sequence reads: CASIGSYEQYF. In DNA, the CDR3 is TGTGCCAGCATCGGGTCCTACGAGCAGTACTTC.